The clone carrying this T cell receptor (beta chain) showed up just a few times. Its specificity is not known. This sample was taken from a study of T-cell reconstitution after alpha-beta-depleted transplantation in children. Broader study findings: The origin of high day-60 TCRbeta diversity in some patients lay in surviving recipient T cells and thymic progenitors. It was newly produced T cells that mostly accounted for T-cell counts and diversity one year after transplant. Expanded graft clones numbering several hundred reportedly gave rise to alpha-beta T cells about two months after transplant.

Using unique molecular identifiers, the investigators prepared the TCRbeta library. TCRdb reprocessed the PCR reads with MiXCR, giving one entry per CDR3 protein. Of around 670,000 distinct CDR3 sequences listed, approximately 14% were seen once; the top ten hold 0.79%. The CDR3 totals 17 residues. The trim removed 6 bases at V and 2 bases at J, leaving 10 bases unmatched. The TCR was taken from a girl aged 2 to 10 with congenital amegakaryocytic thrombocytopenia, due to receive a stem cell transplant. Sequences were derived from PBMCs, sampled before TCRalphabeta/CD19-depleted stem cell transplant. The chain has TRBV12-3 or TRBV12-4 and TRBJ2-3; 11 bases are shared with TRBD2. The CDR3: CASSTLRLAGYTDTQYF. CDR3 nucleotide sequence: TGTGCCAGCAGCACACTTCGACTAGCGGGATACACAGATACGCAGTATTTT.